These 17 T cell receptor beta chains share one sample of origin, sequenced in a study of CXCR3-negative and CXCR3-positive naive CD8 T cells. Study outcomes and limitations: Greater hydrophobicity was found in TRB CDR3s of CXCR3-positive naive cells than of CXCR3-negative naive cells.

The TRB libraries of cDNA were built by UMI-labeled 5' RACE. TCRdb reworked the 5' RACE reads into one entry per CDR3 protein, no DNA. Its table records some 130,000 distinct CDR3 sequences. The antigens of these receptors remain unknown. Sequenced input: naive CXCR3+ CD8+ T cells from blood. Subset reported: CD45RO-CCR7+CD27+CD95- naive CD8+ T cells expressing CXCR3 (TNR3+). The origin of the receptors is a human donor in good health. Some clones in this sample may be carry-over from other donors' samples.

CDR3 region: CASTQGRVDPGGNTEAFF. The rearrangement uses TRBV21-1 and TRBJ1-1. TRBV21-1 is assigned pseudogene status. This CDR3 spans 18 amino acids.

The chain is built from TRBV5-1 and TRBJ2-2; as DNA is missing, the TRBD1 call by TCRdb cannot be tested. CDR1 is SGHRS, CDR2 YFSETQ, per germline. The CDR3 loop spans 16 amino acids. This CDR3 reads CASSSPDRRNTGELFF.

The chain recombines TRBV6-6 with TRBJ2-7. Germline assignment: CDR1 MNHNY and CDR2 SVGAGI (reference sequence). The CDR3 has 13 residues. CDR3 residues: CASSSDDINEQYF.

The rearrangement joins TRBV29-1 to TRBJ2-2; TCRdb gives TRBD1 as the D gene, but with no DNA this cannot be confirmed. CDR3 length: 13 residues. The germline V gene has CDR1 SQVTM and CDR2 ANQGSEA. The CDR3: CSVSPENTGELFF.

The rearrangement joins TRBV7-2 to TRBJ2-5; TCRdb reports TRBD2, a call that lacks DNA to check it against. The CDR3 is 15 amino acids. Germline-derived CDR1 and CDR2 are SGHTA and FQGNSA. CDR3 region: CASSLGQPIPQTQYF. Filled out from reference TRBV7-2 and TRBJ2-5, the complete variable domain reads GAGVSQSPSNKVTEKGKDVELRCDPISGHTALYWYRQSLGQGLEFLIYFQGNSAPDKSGLPSDRFSAERTGGSVSTLTIQRTQQEDSAVYLCASSLGQPIPQTQYFGPGTRLLVL.

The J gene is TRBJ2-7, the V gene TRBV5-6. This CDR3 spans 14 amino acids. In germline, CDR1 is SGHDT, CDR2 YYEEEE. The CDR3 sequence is CASSFGDVSYEQYF.

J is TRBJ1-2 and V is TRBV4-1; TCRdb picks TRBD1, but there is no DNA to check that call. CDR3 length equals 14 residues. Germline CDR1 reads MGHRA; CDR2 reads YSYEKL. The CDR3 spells CASSQEGRGSGYTF.

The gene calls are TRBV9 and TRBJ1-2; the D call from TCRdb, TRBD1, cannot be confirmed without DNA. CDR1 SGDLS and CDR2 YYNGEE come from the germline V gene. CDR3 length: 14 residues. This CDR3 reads CASSGTGQDYGYTF.

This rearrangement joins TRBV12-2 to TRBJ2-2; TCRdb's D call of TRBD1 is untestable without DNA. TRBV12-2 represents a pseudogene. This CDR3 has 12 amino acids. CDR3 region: CASRLRGEELFF.

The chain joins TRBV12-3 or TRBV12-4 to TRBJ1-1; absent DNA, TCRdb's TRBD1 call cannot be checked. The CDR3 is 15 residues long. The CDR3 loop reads CASSHWTGTNTEAFF.

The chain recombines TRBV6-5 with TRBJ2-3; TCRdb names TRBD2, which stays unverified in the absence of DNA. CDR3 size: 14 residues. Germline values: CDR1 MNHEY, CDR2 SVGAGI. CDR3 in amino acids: CASNPSGGRDTQYF.

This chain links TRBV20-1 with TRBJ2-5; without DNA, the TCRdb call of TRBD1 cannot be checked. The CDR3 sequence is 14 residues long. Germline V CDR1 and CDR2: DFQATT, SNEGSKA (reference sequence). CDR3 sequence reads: CSARASDPGETQYF.

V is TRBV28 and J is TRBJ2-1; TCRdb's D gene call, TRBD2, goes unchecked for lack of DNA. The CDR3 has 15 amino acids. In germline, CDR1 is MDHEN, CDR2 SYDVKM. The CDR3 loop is CASSFWGLALNEQFF.

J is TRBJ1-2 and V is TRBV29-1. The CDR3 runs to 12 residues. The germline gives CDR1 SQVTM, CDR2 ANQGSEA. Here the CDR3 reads CSVEEGIYGYTF.

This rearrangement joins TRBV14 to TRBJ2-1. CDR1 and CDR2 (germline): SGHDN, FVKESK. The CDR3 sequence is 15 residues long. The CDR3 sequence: CASSQAGSSYNEQFF. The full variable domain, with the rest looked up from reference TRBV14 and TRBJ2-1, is EAGVTQFPSHSVIEKGQTVTLRCDPISGHDNLYWYRRVMGKEIKFLLHFVKESKQDESGMPNNRFLAERTGGTYSTLKVQPAELEDSGVYFCASSQAGSSYNEQFFGPGTRLTVL.

CDR3: CASSPGTSFVTDTQYF. This chain joins TRBV5-1 and TRBJ2-3; the D gene TCRdb calls, TRBD2, cannot be checked with no DNA. CDR1 is SGHRS and CDR2 is YFSETQ in the germline V gene. The CDR3 loop spans 16 amino acids.

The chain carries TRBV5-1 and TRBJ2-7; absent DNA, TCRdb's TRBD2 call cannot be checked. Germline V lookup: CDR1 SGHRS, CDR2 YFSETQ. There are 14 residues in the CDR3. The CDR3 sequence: CASSSPGLAGEQYF.